The 29 T cell receptor beta chains below all came from one sample that was sequenced in a study of identical twins (dated by TCRdb to 2015 to 2016). Library preparation used 5' RACE. Sequencing took place on an Illumina HiSeq 2000. TCRdb took the public reads, trimmed them with fastp at Q25, ran MiXCR for clone calling and kept in-frame beta chains. For every CDR3 protein sequence, its rows merge into one entry that carries the most common genes and DNA. The sample table records around 530,000 distinct CDR3 sequences; over 12% of these occur just once. Together, the top ten hold 0.44% of the sample. The sample also formed part of further work on yellow fever vaccine responses in identical twins.

The sample comprised CD4+ T cells sorted from blood. The receptor set was obtained from a woman in her late teens or twenties in good health.

This clonotype was found a few times. V usage is TRBV20-1 and J usage is TRBJ2-3; D is perhaps TRBD1 (5 bases). Per germline, CDR1 DFQATT and CDR2 SNEGSKA (reference sequence). V lost 4 bases to trimming and J lost 6 bases, with 11 bases between them. This CDR3 region has 12 residues. The CDR3 sequence is CSATRAGDTQYF. In DNA form, the CDR3 reads TGCAGTGCTACTCGAGCAGGGGATACGCAGTATTTT.

V usage is TRBV12-5 and J usage is TRBJ1-1, with D hard to call. Trimming cost V 5 bases and J 1 base, with 14 bases left between them. The CDR3 sequence is 15 residues long. Germline values: CDR1 LGHNT, CDR2 FRNRAP. The chain's CDR3 is CASGPVAIGNTEAFF. As DNA, the CDR3 is TGTGCTAGTGGTCCCGTTGCTATTGGGAACACTGAAGCTTTCTTT.

This rearrangement joins TRBV9 to TRBJ2-1; 9 nucleotides match TRBD2. Germline V gives CDR1 SGDLS, CDR2 YYNGEE. The CDR3 runs 18 residues. The trim removed 0 bases at V and 1 base at J, leaving 8 bases unmatched. The CDR3 protein is CASSVEGSGSASYNEQFF. CDR3 nucleotides: TGTGCCAGCAGCGTAGAAGGTAGCGGGAGCGCGTCCTACAATGAGCAGTTCTTC.

A remark on this clonotype: One end of the junction is discordant with germline, which a read error may explain. The V gene is TRBV20-1, the J gene TRBJ2-5; D could derive from TRBD1 or TRBD2 (5 bases each). Per the germline V gene, CDR1 is DFQATT and CDR2 is SNEGSKA (reference sequence). The CDR3 has 15 residues. The DNA of the CDR3 is TGTAGTGCTAGAGAGGGTAGCTGGGGACCAGAGACCCAGTACTTC. This codes for CSAREGSWGPETQYF.

This clonotype appeared many times. V usage is TRBV5-1 and J usage is TRBJ2-1, with 9 bases identical to TRBD1. This CDR3 comprises 16 residues. Germline CDR1 is SGHRS and CDR2 is YFSETQ. The V and J ends lost 0 bases and 2 bases, in that order; junction bases with no gene match: 3. The CDR3 coding sequence is TGCGCCAGCAGCTTGGGGGGGACAGGGCCCTACAATGAGCAGTTCTTC. Its protein product is CASSLGGTGPYNEQFF.

This clonotype occurred a few times. The CDR3 here is CASSYSRGQFF. The CDR3 nucleotides are TGTGCCAGCAGCTATAGCCGGGGGCAGTTCTTC. The chain has TRBV7-9 and TRBJ2-1, with D tentatively TRBD2 (5 bases). The CDR3 is 11 residues long. Germline loops: CDR1 SEHNR, CDR2 FQNEAQ (reference sequence). V lost 4 bases and J 12 bases, leaving 10 bases between the germline ends.

The CDR3 DNA is TGTGCCACCAGTGATTCCTTAAGAAACGATCAGCCCCAGCATTTT. As protein: CATSDSLRNDQPQHF. The chain uses TRBV24-1 and TRBJ1-5; no definite D call. This CDR3 is built from 15 residues. Looked up from germline, CDR1 is KGHDR and CDR2 is SFDVKD. The V end lost 2 bases, the J end lost 5 bases, and 12 bases lay between the germline ends.

This sequence joins TRBV5-6 and TRBJ2-1, with 8 nucleotides matching TRBD2. The length of the CDR3 is 13 residues. Germline values: CDR1 SGHDT, CDR2 YYEEEE. V trimming: 4 bases; J trimming: 12 bases; junction bases outside the gene matches: 9. The CDR3 nucleotides are TGTGCCAGCAGCGGAGGGACTAGTAGTGTGCAGTTCTTC. Translation: CASSGGTSSVQFF.

This clonotype was observed a few times. The junction and the germline gene differ at one end; a read error may be behind it. This sequence joins TRBV6-4 and TRBJ1-5; no clear D. CDR3 size: 18 residues. Per the germline V gene, CDR1 is MRHNA and CDR2 is SNTAGT. CDR3 coding DNA: TGTACCAGCAGCTACCGGGCCCTCCCTTCTTATAGCAATCAGCCCCAGCATTTT. Encoded protein: CTSSYRALPSYSNQPQHF.

This clonotype was counted between two and nine times. The V call is TRBV7-9, the J call TRBJ2-7; the match to TRBD2 covers 16 bases. After removal of 4 bases from V and 3 bases from J, the junction contained 6 bases not matched to a gene. CDR1 is SEHNR and CDR2 is FQNEAQ in the germline V gene (reference sequence). The CDR3 extends over 17 amino acids. CDR3 nucleotides: TGTGCCAGCAGCTCGGGACTAGCGGGAGGGTATTTCTACGAGCAGTACTTC. Translation gives CASSSGLAGGYFYEQYF.

This chain connects TRBV2 to TRBJ1-1; tentative D call: TRBD1 (6 bases). This CDR3 region has 10 residues. Germline CDR1 SNHLY, CDR2 FYNNEI. V was shortened by 5 bases and J by 10 bases, with 8 bases between the two germline ends. This chain's CDR3 is CASSRTVAFF. CDR3 coding DNA: TGTGCCAGCAGTCGGACAGTAGCTTTCTTT.

This clonotype was detected ten times or more. This chain's CDR3 is CSVDPGQGHNIQYF. The CDR3 nucleotides are TGCAGCGTTGACCCGGGACAGGGACACAACATTCAGTACTTC. The chain has TRBV29-1 and TRBJ2-4; 9 nucleotides line up with TRBD1. V shed 3 bases, J shed 7 bases, and the junction held 7 bases outside the gene matches. The CDR3 runs to 14 residues. Looked up from germline, CDR1 is SQVTM and CDR2 is ANQGSEA.

The chain uses TRBV4-1 and TRBJ2-1; 9 nucleotides align to TRBD1. The V gene's germline CDR1 is MGHRA and CDR2 YSYEKL. CDR3 length: 17 residues. V gave up 0 bases and J gave up 6 bases; unmatched junction bases: 9. The CDR3 DNA sequence: TGCGCCAGCAGCCAAGATTTAAACAGGGGGCTTCGCAATGAGCAGTTCTTC. Translating it yields CASSQDLNRGLRNEQFF.

This clonotype was observed at least ten times. V is TRBV7-9 and J is TRBJ2-1, with 7 bases that match TRBD2. Germline-derived CDR1 and CDR2 are SEHNR and FQNEAQ (reference sequence). The length of the CDR3 is 14 residues. Trimming cost V 2 bases and J 7 bases; bases outside gene matches: 5. CDR3 DNA sequence: TGTGCCAGCAGCTTATGGGGGGGTCAAAATGAGCAGTTCTTC. Its protein is CASSLWGGQNEQFF.

The gene calls are TRBV28 and TRBJ2-7; 9 positions agree with TRBD2. This CDR3 has 16 residues. Germline assignment: CDR1 MDHEN and CDR2 SYDVKM. The trim removed 5 bases at V and 4 bases at J, leaving 12 bases unmatched. The chain's CDR3 is CASSPRTCGRGYEQYF. CDR3 in DNA: TGTGCCAGCAGTCCCCGGACTTGCGGGAGGGGATACGAGCAGTACTTC.

This clonotype was observed a few times. The chain joins TRBV6-2 or TRBV6-3 to TRBJ1-1; D not resolved. The CDR3 totals 15 residues. Trimming took off 4 bases at V and 7 bases at J, with 19 bases between the two ends. Germline CDR1 reads MNHEY; CDR2 reads SVGEGT. Here the CDR3 DNA reads TGTGCCAGCAGTTTGGTCCGCATAACCTTGGATGAAGCTTTCTTT. It specifies CASSLVRITLDEAFF.

This clonotype was recorded a few times. The V and J genes are TRBV4-1 and TRBJ2-7; 9 bases are a match to TRBD2. Losses at the gene ends were 3 bases for V and 0 bases for J; bases not matched to a gene: 6. The CDR3 sequence is 16 residues long. Germline V gene sequence: CDR1 MGHRA, CDR2 YSYEKL. The CDR3 nucleotides are TGCGCCAGCAGCCACATTGGACTAGCGAGCTCCTACGAGCAGTACTTC. This encodes CASSHIGLASSYEQYF.

The chain has TRBV12-3 or TRBV12-4 and TRBJ1-5, with 10 bases aligning to TRBD1. The CDR3 covers 16 residues. The junction had 8 bases not matched to a gene; V was cut back by 4 bases and J by 5 bases. This chain's CDR3 is CASSSRDRGWHQPQHF. CDR3 sequence (DNA): TGTGCCAGCAGTTCACGGGACAGGGGTTGGCATCAGCCCCAGCATTTT.

This chain uses TRBV7-9 with TRBJ2-5; D is tentatively TRBD1 or TRBD2 (5 bases each). Germline CDR1 is SEHNR and CDR2 is FQNEAQ (reference sequence). CDR3 size: 15 residues. The germline V and J ends were trimmed by 5 bases and 5 bases, with 18 bases remaining between them. The CDR3 region is CASSPPLGALETQYF. The CDR3 DNA is TGTGCCAGCAGCCCCCCGCTCGGGGCACTCGAGACCCAGTACTTC. Supplemented by reference TRBV7-9 and TRBJ2-5, the full variable domain reads DTGVSQNPRHKITKRGQNVTFRCDPISEHNRLYWYRQTLGQGPEFLTYFQNEAQLEKSRLLSDRFSAERPKGSFSTLEIQRTEQGDSAMYLCASSPPLGALETQYFGPGTRLLVL.

This clonotype was observed a few times. The chain is built from TRBV28 and TRBJ2-5, with D unresolved. The germline V gene has CDR1 MDHEN and CDR2 SYDVKM. This CDR3 is built from 14 residues. V was pared by 2 bases and J by 0 bases, with 7 bases between. The CDR3 DNA reads as TGTGCCAGCAGTTTACGGAAGTACCAAGAGACCCAGTACTTC. Protein product: CASSLRKYQETQYF.

The rearrangement joins TRBV6-5 to TRBJ2-1; unclear D gene. The V and J ends lost 4 bases and 7 bases respectively, with 17 bases between them. Germline V gene data show CDR1 as MNHEY and CDR2 as SVGAGI. The CDR3 consists of 15 residues. The DNA of the CDR3 is TGTGCCAGCAGTTTCACCTCGGACCAGTCGAATGAGCAGTTCTTC. This translates into CASSFTSDQSNEQFF.

The chain joins TRBV7-9 to TRBJ2-6; D not resolved. This CDR3 contains 16 residues. V was cut by 4 bases and J by 0 bases, with 10 bases left in between. The V gene's germline CDR1 is SEHNR and CDR2 FQNEAQ (reference sequence). CDR3 DNA: TGTGCCAGCAGCTCCACTGGGCTCTCTGGGGCCAACGTCCTGACTTTC. This translates into CASSSTGLSGANVLTF.

This clonotype was counted ten times or more. This rearrangement joins TRBV27 to TRBJ2-1, with TRBD1 matching 8 bases. V lost 4 bases, J lost 7 bases, and 6 bases stayed unmatched. Germline lookup yields CDR1 MNHEY and CDR2 SMNVEV (reference sequence). CDR3 length: 14 residues. The CDR3 here is CASSSFTGGNEQFF. The CDR3 DNA reads as TGTGCCAGCAGTTCCTTTACAGGGGGGAATGAGCAGTTCTTC.

The rearrangement links TRBV14 to TRBJ2-3; 10 positions match TRBD2. V dropped 4 bases and J dropped 4; count of bases not matched to a gene: 5. The CDR3 totals 15 residues. Germline assignment: CDR1 SGHDN and CDR2 FVKESK. Here the CDR3 reads CASSPTLAGADTQYF. In DNA form, the CDR3 reads TGTGCCAGCAGCCCAACTCTAGCGGGAGCAGATACGCAGTATTTT.

This clonotype has more than one count but fewer than ten. The chain's CDR3 is CASSYGLGAFF. CDR3 bases: TGTGCCAGCAGTTACGGGCTCGGGGCTTTCTTT. This chain uses TRBV6-5 with TRBJ1-1; unclear D gene. The length of the CDR3 is 11 residues. V was clipped by 2 bases and J by 11 bases, with 9 bases between them. Germline assignment: CDR1 MNHEY and CDR2 SVGAGI.

The V gene is TRBV15, the J gene TRBJ2-3; 7 bases match TRBD2. The CDR3 is 14 residues long. Germline V gene sequence: CDR1 LNHNV, CDR2 YYDKDF (reference sequence). V shed 7 bases, J shed 0 bases, and the junction held 4 bases outside the gene matches. Written as DNA, the CDR3 is TGTGCCACCAAGCCGGGAGGCAGCACAGATACGCAGTATTTT. This gives the protein CATKPGGSTDTQYF.

This clonotype has a handful of counts. This chain connects TRBV5-1 to TRBJ2-2; 8 nucleotides align to TRBD1. Germline trimming cut 3 bases from V and 7 bases from J; bases unmatched to any gene: 14. CDR3 length equals 17 residues. Per the germline V gene, CDR1 is SGHRS and CDR2 is YFSETQ. CDR3 DNA sequence: TGCGCCAGCAGCTCAAACCCCGGCAGGGGGCAGGGCGGGGAGCTGTTTTTT. Encoded protein: CASSSNPGRGQGGELFF.

The V call is TRBV12-3 or TRBV12-4, the J call TRBJ1-4; TRBD1 might be the D (5 bases). The CDR3 extends over 14 amino acids. V lost 3 bases and J 10 bases, leaving 15 bases between the germline ends. The CDR3 reads CASSFLREAGKLFF. The CDR3 bases are TGTGCCAGCAGTTTTCTCAGGGAAGCGGGAAAACTGTTTTTT.

The chain links TRBV27 to TRBJ2-7; a weak D match, TRBD1 (6 bases). The V end lost 6 bases, the J end lost 2 bases, and 17 bases lay between the germline ends. CDR1 is MNHEY, CDR2 SMNVEV, per germline (reference sequence). The CDR3 is 15 amino acids. CDR3 DNA sequence: TGTGCCAGCAGCCCGAAACGGACAGCAACCTACGAGCAGTACTTC. It codes for CASSPKRTATYEQYF.